These T cell receptor beta chains were read from a single sample in a study of T cells in localized non-small cell lung cancer. Clones were read by immunoSEQ multiplex PCR, and TCRdb kept only the in-frame ones, dropping some. The data show around 83,000 clones, around 80% seen once. Specimen: PBMCs, collected before any cancer treatment. All receptors come from a man aged 40 to 70 with stage II squamous cell lung carcinoma. Each CDR3 is given with its conserved first and last residue.

J | V | CDR3
TRBJ1-2 | TRBV28 | CASRIASNYGYTF
TRBJ2-2 | TRBV27 | CASGYRGRDTGELFF
TRBJ2-7 | TRBV4-3 | CASSQDGAGGALPLSSEQYF
TRBJ1-5 | TRBV4-3 | CASSQGPYEPQHF
TRBJ2-1 | TRBV5-4 | CASSLKANEQFF
TRBJ1-2 | TRBV28 | CASTLNRVGGYTF
TRBJ2-7 | TRBV5-1 | CASSLVGQSSYEQYF
TRBJ2-3 | TRBV9 | CASSRVKETSTDTQYF
TRBJ2-7 | TRBV2 | CASSDATGLPTGQYF
TRBJ2-5 | TRBV7-7 | CASSLITRKETQYF
TRBJ2-1 | TRBV5-1 | CASSFPGLISPYNEQFF
TRBJ2-1 | TRBV27 | CASSPRTSGRDEQFF
TRBJ2-7 | TRBV6-6 | CASRRQGASYEQYF
TRBJ2-5 | TRBV2 | CASTGTNGETQYF
TRBJ1-2 | TRBV5-1 | CASSRGQWDYGYTF
TRBJ2-1 | TRBV28 | CASSLSGTRRYEQFF
TRBJ1-3 | TRBV6-1 | CASTVDRSSGNTIYF
TRBJ2-2 | TRBV7-7 | CASSPETSGRAGELFF
TRBJ2-5 | TRBV7-3 | CASSLTTAGGETQYF
TRBJ2-6 | TRBV9 | CASSVDHRAVVLTF
TRBJ2-1 | TRBV14 | CASSPYRGEQFF
TRBJ1-5 | TRBV7-2 | CASSLGTGGMGGNQPQHF
TRBJ2-7 | TRBV28 | CASSPGTGFRRSSYEQYF
TRBJ2-7 | TRBV18 | CASSPRSQSGEQYF
TRBJ2-5 | TRBV5-4 | CASSLDPQGRETQYF
TRBJ2-1 | TRBV19 | CASSIEAGAYEQFF
TRBJ1-1 | TRBV7-3 | CASSPRGVQSTEAFF
TRBJ1-6 | TRBV9 | CASSVEWTGLSPLHF
TRBJ1-5 | TRBV6-6 | CASSYPGNQPQHF
TRBJ2-1 | TRBV9 | CASSFQTSGRALSNEQFF
TRBJ1-2 | TRBV28 | CASSLLKKGNYGYTF
TRBJ2-7 | TRBV19 | CATKPRDRGDEQYF
TRBJ1-4 | TRBV5-1 | CASSLEADTGEKLFF
TRBJ1-5 | TRBV6-1 | CASSENYEGTEHF
TRBJ2-3 | TRBV5-1 | CASSLAGARPDTQYF
TRBJ2-3 | TRBV12-5 | CASGQGSRLYF
TRBJ2-3 | TRBV7-8 | CASTSAGVRDTQYF
TRBJ2-7 | TRBV7-2 | CASSLGAFGEQYF
TRBJ1-5 | TRBV6-6 | CASSSKGGGNQPQHF
TRBJ2-5 | TRBV7-7 | CASSPVIQETQYF
TRBJ2-1 | TRBV11-2 | CASSQAGSISYNEQFF
TRBJ2-2 | TRBV7-3 | CASSLMVTGGASGELFF
TRBJ2-5 | TRBV5-1 | CASSSGTGGGLAGAETQYF
TRBJ2-1 | TRBV16 | CASSRSGNNEQFF
TRBJ1-5 | TRBV6-6 | CASSYPSIEPQHF
TRBJ1-5 | TRBV4-1 | CASSQGDWEPQHF
TRBJ1-3 | TRBV28 | CASKTEFSGNTIYF
TRBJ1-1 | TRBV30 | CAWSQGEGYTEAFF
TRBJ2-6 | TRBV6-6 | CASSPISSGANVLTF
TRBJ2-7 | TRBV5-5 | CASSLAGRGGYEQYF
TRBJ2-1 | TRBV28 | CASSRPGQGENEQFF
TRBJ1-2 | TRBV20-1 | CSAVDGSGYTF
TRBJ2-2 | TRBV11-3 | CASSPRAGQNTGELFF
TRBJ1-1 | TRBV7-8 | CASSPLEVNTEAFF
TRBJ2-5 | TRBV7-9 | CASSPLAGLQETQYF
TRBJ2-3 | TRBV5-1 | CASSWASGDADTQYF
TRBJ2-3 | TRBV7-3 | CASSVRGTSTDTQYF
TRBJ2-3 | TRBV5-4 | CASSLASDTDTQYF
TRBJ1-5 | TRBV30 | CAWRGQGAWSNQPQHF
TRBJ1-1 | TRBV5-4 | CASSLGERRWRDTEAFF